What follows is one TCR beta chain and its context. Its specificity is unknown. The sample is drawn from a study of pediatric ulcerative colitis. Notes on the study in general: Blood-rectal clonal overlap within each person was significantly higher in ulcerative colitis patients than controls. A couple of rectal CDR3 clonotypes occurred in all ulcerative colitis patients.

There are 16 residues in the CDR3. J lost 2 bases, V lost 0 bases, and 5 bases had no gene match. The survey-level immunoSEQ assay was used. Assay: immunoSEQ multiplex PCR; the TCRdb copy retains only in-frame clones and omits some. The repertoire has under 70,000 clones, around 87% of them found once; the top ten carry about 1.5%. Blood was drawn at the time of colonoscopy. The V and J genes are TRBV23-1 and TRBJ2-3; TRBD2 matches at 7 bases. TRBV23-1 is recorded as an ORF, its role being uncertain. The sequenced sample was blood. This TCR derives from a boy younger than 18 who was a control in a study of pediatric ulcerative colitis. CDR3 bases: TGCGCCAGCAGTCAATCCAGGGACTATCCCACAGATACGCAGTATTTT. Encoded protein: CASSQSRDYPTDTQYF.